Below are 21 T cell receptor beta chains sequenced from a single sample in a study of blood T cell repertoires in COVID-19. TCRdb's copy holds only in-frame clones and misses some; the assay was immunoSEQ multiplex PCR. Among some 220,000 clones listed, about nine tenths were seen once. Sequences were obtained from peripheral blood. These receptors came from a man between 25 and 39 years old with COVID-19, enrolled during active disease.

This sequence joins TRBV19 and TRBJ2-2, with D maybe TRBD1 (6 bases). V was trimmed by 5 bases and J by 5 bases, leaving 15 bases between them. CDR1 is LNHDA and CDR2 is SQIVND in the germline V gene (reference sequence). The CDR3 contains 15 residues. CDR3 sequence: CASSPRTAPTGELFF. The CDR3 nucleotides are TGTGCCAGTAGTCCTCGGACAGCCCCTACCGGGGAGCTGTTTTTT.

The V call is TRBV6-5, the J call TRBJ1-1; D gene unclear. V lost 4 bases and J 4 bases, leaving 10 bases between the germline ends. Germline V gene data show CDR1 as MNHEY and CDR2 as SVGAGI. The CDR3 is 13 residues long. The CDR3 loop is CASSSAAGTEAFF. The CDR3 DNA reads as TGTGCCAGCAGTTCCGCGGCGGGCACTGAAGCTTTCTTT.

The chain recombines TRBV14 with TRBJ1-1; weak D call: TRBD1 (6 bases). The V gene's germline CDR1 is SGHDN and CDR2 FVKESK. V was clipped by 4 bases and J by 1 base, with 13 bases between them. The CDR3 is made up of 15 amino acids. CDR3 coding DNA: TGTGCCAGCAGCCCATTAACGACAGGGAACACTGAAGCTTTCTTT. This sequence encodes CASSPLTTGNTEAFF.

This chain uses TRBV30 with TRBJ2-7; D perhaps matches TRBD1 (5 bases). CDR3 length: 13 residues. Looked up from germline, CDR1 is GTSNPN and CDR2 is SVGIG (reference sequence). Trimming removed 1 base at V and 0 bases at J, with 7 bases between. The CDR3 reads CAWSGGISYEQYF. The CDR3 DNA is TGTGCCTGGAGTGGGGGCATCTCCTACGAGCAGTACTTC.

This chain links TRBV7-9 with TRBJ2-3; 8 bases match TRBD1. V trimming: 5 bases; J trimming: 4 bases; junction bases outside the gene matches: 11. From germline, CDR1 is SEHNR and CDR2 FQNEAQ (reference sequence). The CDR3 contains 16 residues. The CDR3 here is CASSPGQGEVADTQYF. The CDR3 coding sequence is TGTGCCAGCAGCCCTGGACAGGGCGAAGTGGCAGATACGCAGTATTTT.

The chain employs TRBV27 and TRBJ1-6; 7 nucleotides line up with TRBD1. This CDR3 is 18 amino acids long. Unmatched junction bases numbered 10, after V lost 5 bases and J lost 0 bases. Germline CDR1 reads MNHEY; CDR2 reads SMNVEV (reference sequence). CDR3 region: CASSPRQGVSSYNSPLHF. DNA of the CDR3: TGTGCCAGCAGTCCCCGGCAGGGGGTGAGCTCCTATAATTCACCCCTCCACTTT.

The chain uses TRBV18 and TRBJ2-7, with D hard to call. The CDR3 sequence is 11 residues long. Trimming removed 1 base at V and 5 bases at J, with 3 bases between. Germline V gene data show CDR1 as KGHSH and CDR2 as LQKENI. The CDR3 DNA follows: TGTGCCAGCTCACCACGGCACGAGCAGTACTTC. It translates to CASSPRHEQYF.

The chain combines TRBV29-1 with TRBJ1-1, with 9 positions matching TRBD1. Germline V gene lookup returns CDR1 SQVTM and CDR2 ANQGSEA. Losses at the gene ends were 7 bases for V and 5 bases for J; bases not matched to a gene: 11. This CDR3 is built from 14 residues. The CDR3 DNA is TGCAGCGCCCTACTACAGGGGGCGAGGACTGAAGCTTTCTTT. It specifies CSALLQGARTEAFF.

Written as DNA, the CDR3 is TGCGCCAGCAGGAGGAGACAGGGTGATGAAAAACTGTTTTTT. Translated, it gives CASRRRQGDEKLFF. The chain employs TRBV5-1 and TRBJ1-4; 7 bases map to TRBD1. CDR1 is SGHRS, CDR2 YFSETQ, per germline. The V segment lost 5 bases and the J segment 6 bases; nucleotides outside the gene matches: 7. This CDR3 spans 14 amino acids.

As to this clone: The same CDR3 arises from other DNA sequences in this sample as well. The chain recombines TRBV11-2 with TRBJ1-5; D remains ambiguous. Germline CDR1 and CDR2: SGHAT and FQNNGV. CDR3 length equals 14 residues. Trimming took off 6 bases at V and 2 bases at J, with 11 bases between the two ends. The CDR3 DNA reads as TGTGCCAGCAGTCGAGACCGGGGCAATCAGCCCCAGCATTTT. Translating gives CASSRDRGNQPQHF.

This clone was detected a few times. This chain links TRBV30 with TRBJ1-2; D call uncertain. V was pared by 5 bases and J by 4 bases, with 17 bases between. CDR1 is GTSNPN and CDR2 is SVGIG in the germline V gene (reference sequence). The CDR3 is made up of 14 amino acids. The CDR3, as DNA: TGTGCCTGGGGTTCCTCGGGAGGCCTCTATGGCTACACCTTC. Its translation: CAWGSSGGLYGYTF.

This chain connects TRBV5-3 to TRBJ1-4, with a possible D match to TRBD1 (5 bases). TRBV5-3 is marked as an open reading frame, function uncertain. V shed 3 bases and J shed 4 bases, with 16 bases lying between them. This CDR3 has 16 amino acids. The CDR3 nucleotides are TGTGCCAGAAGCTACCCGAAGGGGTTCGATAATGAAAAACTGTTTTTT. Its translation is CARSYPKGFDNEKLFF.

The genes are TRBV9 and TRBJ1-4; D might be TRBD1 (6 bases). V lost 3 bases, J lost 0 bases, and 9 bases lay in between. This CDR3 is built from 15 residues. Germline CDR1 reads SGDLS; CDR2 reads YYNGEE. This CDR3 reads CASSAGTTTNEKLFF. The CDR3 nucleotides are TGTGCCAGCAGCGCAGGGACAACAACTAATGAAAAACTGTTTTTT.

The chain carries TRBV5-6 and TRBJ2-1; TRBD2 aligns across 9 bases. J was trimmed by 8 bases and V by 4 bases; bases with no gene match: 4. Germline V gene lookup returns CDR1 SGHDT and CDR2 YYEEEE. This CDR3 contains 13 residues. CDR3 sequence reads: CASSTLAGYEQFF. CDR3 DNA sequence: TGTGCCAGCAGCACCCTAGCGGGGTATGAGCAGTTCTTC. The full variable domain, rest sourced from reference TRBV5-6 and TRBJ2-1, is DAGVTQSPTHLIKTRGQQVTLRCSPKSGHDTVSWYQQALGQGPQFIFQYYEEEERQRGNFPDRFSGHQFPNYSSELNVNALLLGDSALYLCASSTLAGYEQFFGPGTRLTVL.

The rearrangement links TRBV20-1 to TRBJ1-4; TRBD1 is a possible D gene (6 bases). The V and J ends lost 3 bases and 6 bases respectively, with 17 bases between them. This CDR3 has 15 amino acids. Per germline, CDR1 DFQATT and CDR2 SNEGSKA (reference sequence). The chain's CDR3 is CSASAGASGDEKLFF. The CDR3 coding sequence is TGCAGTGCTAGTGCAGGGGCGAGTGGAGATGAAAAACTGTTTTTT.

This clone appeared once. This chain links TRBV27 with TRBJ1-5; unclear D gene. CDR1 and CDR2 (germline): MNHEY, SMNVEV (reference sequence). This CDR3 is built from 13 residues. The V end lost 3 bases, the J end lost 2 bases, and 5 bases lay between the germline ends. CDR3 protein: CASSFRGNQPQHF. CDR3 DNA sequence: TGTGCCAGCAGTTTTCGGGGCAATCAGCCCCAGCATTTT.

The J gene is TRBJ1-5, the V gene TRBV30; the D gene is possibly TRBD1 (5 bases). CDR3 size: 11 residues. Germline CDR1 and CDR2: GTSNPN and SVGIG (reference sequence). Trimming removed 5 bases at V and 6 bases at J, with 8 bases between. The CDR3 region has the DNA TGTGCCTGGGTCAGGGTTCAGCCCCAGCATTTT. This encodes CAWVRVQPQHF.

Here the CDR3 reads CASSETGVYGYTF. The CDR3 nucleotides read TGTGCCAGCAGTGAGACAGGAGTCTATGGCTACACCTTC. The chain is built from TRBV6-1 and TRBJ1-2; D is possibly TRBD1 (6 bases). The germline gives CDR1 MNHNS, CDR2 SASEGT. The CDR3 extends over 13 amino acids. The V and J ends lost 3 bases and 4 bases respectively, with 9 bases between them.

This clone is a singleton in its sample. The chain links TRBV4-1 to TRBJ1-3, with 7 bases aligning to TRBD1. The V and J ends lost 4 bases and 4 bases, in that order; junction bases with no gene match: 10. The CDR3 is 16 residues long. Germline lookup yields CDR1 MGHRA and CDR2 YSYEKL. The CDR3 DNA reads TGCGCCAGCAGCCTTACAATGACAGGGTCCGGAAACACCATATATTTT. It encodes CASSLTMTGSGNTIYF.

The rearrangement joins TRBV27 to TRBJ1-2, with TRBD1 matching 9 bases. Germline values: CDR1 MNHEY, CDR2 SMNVEV (reference sequence). CDR3 length: 17 residues. The V and J ends lost 2 bases and 3 bases, in that order; junction bases with no gene match: 10. Here the CDR3 reads CASSLRSGDRGYYGYTF. The CDR3 bases are TGTGCCAGCAGTTTAAGGTCAGGAGACAGGGGGTACTATGGCTACACCTTC.

The gene calls are TRBV9 and TRBJ1-1, with no clear D. V was trimmed by 0 bases and J by 6 bases, leaving 18 bases between them. The CDR3 sequence is 16 residues long. The germline CDR1 and CDR2 sequences are SGDLS and YYNGEE. The CDR3 bases are TGTGCCAGCAGCGTAGGCCCCCACGTTAATGTAGCTGAAGCTTTCTTT. Translation gives CASSVGPHVNVAEAFF. Filled out from reference TRBV9 and TRBJ1-1, the complete variable domain reads DSGVTQTPKHLITATGQRVTLRCSPRSGDLSVYWYQQSLDQGLQFLIQYYNGEERAKGNILERFSAQQFPDLHSELNLSSLELGDSALYFCASSVGPHVNVAEAFFGQGTRLTVV.